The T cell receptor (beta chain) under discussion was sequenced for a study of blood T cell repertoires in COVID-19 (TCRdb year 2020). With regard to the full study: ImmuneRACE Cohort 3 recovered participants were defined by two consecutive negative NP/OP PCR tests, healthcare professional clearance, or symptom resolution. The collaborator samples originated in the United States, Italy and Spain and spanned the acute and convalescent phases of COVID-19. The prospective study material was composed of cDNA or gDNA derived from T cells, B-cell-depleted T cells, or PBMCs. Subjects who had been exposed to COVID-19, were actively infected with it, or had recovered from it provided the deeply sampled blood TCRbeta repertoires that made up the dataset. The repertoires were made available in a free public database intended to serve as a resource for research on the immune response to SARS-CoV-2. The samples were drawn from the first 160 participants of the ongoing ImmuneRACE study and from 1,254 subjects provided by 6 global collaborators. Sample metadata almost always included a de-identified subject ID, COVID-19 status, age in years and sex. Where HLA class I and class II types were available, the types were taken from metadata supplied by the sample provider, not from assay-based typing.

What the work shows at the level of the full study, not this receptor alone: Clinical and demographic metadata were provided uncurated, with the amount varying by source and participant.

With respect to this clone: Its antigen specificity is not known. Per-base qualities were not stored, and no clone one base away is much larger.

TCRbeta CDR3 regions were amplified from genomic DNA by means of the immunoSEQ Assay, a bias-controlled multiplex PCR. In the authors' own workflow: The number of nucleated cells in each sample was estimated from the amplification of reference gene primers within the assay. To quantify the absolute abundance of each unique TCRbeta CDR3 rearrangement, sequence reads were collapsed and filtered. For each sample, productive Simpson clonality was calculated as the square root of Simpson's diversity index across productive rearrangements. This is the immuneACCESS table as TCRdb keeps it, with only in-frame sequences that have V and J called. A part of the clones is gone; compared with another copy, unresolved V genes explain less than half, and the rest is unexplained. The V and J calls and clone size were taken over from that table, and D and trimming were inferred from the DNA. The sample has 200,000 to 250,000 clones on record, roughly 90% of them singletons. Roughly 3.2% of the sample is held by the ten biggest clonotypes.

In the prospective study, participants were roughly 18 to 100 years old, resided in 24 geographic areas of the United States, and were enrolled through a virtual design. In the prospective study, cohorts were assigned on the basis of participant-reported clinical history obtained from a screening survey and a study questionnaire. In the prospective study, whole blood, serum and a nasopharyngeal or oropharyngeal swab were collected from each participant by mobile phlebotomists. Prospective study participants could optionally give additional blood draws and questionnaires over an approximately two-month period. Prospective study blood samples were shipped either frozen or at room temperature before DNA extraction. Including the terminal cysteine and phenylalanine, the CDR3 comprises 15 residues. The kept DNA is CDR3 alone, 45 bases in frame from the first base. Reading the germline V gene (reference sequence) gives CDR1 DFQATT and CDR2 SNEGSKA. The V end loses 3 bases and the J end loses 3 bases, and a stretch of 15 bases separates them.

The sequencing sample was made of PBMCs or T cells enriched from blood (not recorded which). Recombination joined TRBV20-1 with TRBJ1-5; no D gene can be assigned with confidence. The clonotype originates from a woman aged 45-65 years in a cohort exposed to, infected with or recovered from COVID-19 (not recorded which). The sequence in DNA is TGCAGTGCTAGTGTTGGAGGGTCGATCAATCAGCCCCAGCATTTT. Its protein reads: CSASVGGSINQPQHF.